Listed below are T cell receptor beta chains from one sample, sequenced in a study of blood T cell repertoires in COVID-19. Profiled with immunoSEQ multiplex PCR; TCRdb holds only in-frame clones, not every one. This table holds around 210,000 clones, just under 85% found once. Specimen: peripheral blood. These receptors were taken from a man aged 55 to 70 with COVID-19, enrolled during active disease. Both conserved end residues are part of each CDR3. A D gene is named only where the DNA matches it firmly. Rows give clone size only sometimes, using once, few, many, or a class for an expanded clone.

NA | TRBJ1-2 | NA | TRBV5-1 | TGCGCCAGCAGCTTGAACGGGCGGGTGGGCTACACCTTC | CASSLNGRVGYTF
TRBD2 | TRBJ2-7 | NA | TRBV7-3 | TGTGCCAGCAGCCGGGAGGGAACGCAGCAGTACTTC | CASSREGTQQYF
NA | TRBJ1-1 | NA | TRBV9 | TGTGCCAGCAGCGAGGGGGACACCTTGAACACTGAAGCTTTCTTT | CASSEGDTLNTEAFF
NA | TRBJ1-1 | NA | TRBV6-1 | TGTGCCAGCAGTTTAGGCAGACTCAACACTGAAGCTTTCTTT | CASSLGRLNTEAFF
NA | TRBJ1-5 | NA | TRBV3-1/TRBV3-2 | TGTGCCAGCAGTTTTCAGCGGCAGCCCCAGCATTTT | CASSFQRQPQHF
NA | TRBJ2-7 | NA | TRBV10-1 | TGCGCCAGCAGTGGTTCCCCTGCCTACGAGCAGTACTTC | CASSGSPAYEQYF
NA | TRBJ1-1 | few | TRBV5-6 | TGTGCCAGCAGCTTGAGTGGGAGGGCTTTCTTT | CASSLSGRAFF
NA | TRBJ1-2 | NA | TRBV4-2 | TGTGCCAGCAGCCAAGCTCAGGGGTACTCTAACTATGGCTACACCTTC | CASSQAQGYSNYGYTF
NA | TRBJ2-7 | NA | TRBV11-2 | TGTGCCAGCAGCTTAGACAGGGTTTCCGAGCAGTACTTC | CASSLDRVSEQYF
NA | TRBJ1-1 | few | TRBV18 | TGTGCCAGCTCACCACAATGGGGGCGCAACACTGAAGCTTTCTTT | CASSPQWGRNTEAFF
TRBD1 | TRBJ2-6 | NA | TRBV7-3 | TGTGCCAGCAGCTTAAACAGGGGGCACGGGGCCAACGTCCTGACTTTC | CASSLNRGHGANVLTF
NA | TRBJ1-5 | NA | TRBV23-1 | TGCGCCAGCAGTCAATCTGGAGATAGCAATCAGCCCCAGCATTTT | CASSQSGDSNQPQHF
NA | TRBJ2-3 | NA | TRBV7-2 | TGTGCCAGCAGCTTAGAGGTCGGCAGGGCAGATACGCAGTATTTT | CASSLEVGRADTQYF
TRBD1 | TRBJ1-5 | NA | TRBV19 | TGTGCCAGTAGTCCTCGGGACAGGGGGAAGTTTGGTCAGCCCCAGCATTTT | CASSPRDRGKFGQPQHF
TRBD1 | TRBJ1-1 | NA | TRBV5-6 | TGTGCCAGCAGCAAGCTCAGGGGGCAGCTGAACACTGAAGCTTTCTTT | CASSKLRGQLNTEAFF
TRBD1 | TRBJ1-4 | NA | TRBV5-1 | TGCGCCAGCAGCTTGGATACAGGGGTTAATGAAAAACTGTTTTTT | CASSLDTGVNEKLFF
TRBD1 | TRBJ2-7 | NA | TRBV6-6 | TGTGCCAGCCGATCGGGACAGACCTACGAGCAGTACTTC | CASRSGQTYEQYF
NA | TRBJ1-1 | few | TRBV30 | TGTGCCTTTGGGCGGGGTATGAACACTGAAGCTTTCTTT | CAFGRGMNTEAFF
NA | TRBJ1-1 | NA | TRBV11-2 | TGTGCCAGCAGCTTAGGCGGGGTGTGGGCGTTT | CASSLGGVWAF
NA | TRBJ1-1 | NA | TRBV27 | TGTGCCAGCAATCGGGCGGGGGTTGCGGGAGCTTTCTTT | CASNRAGVAGAFF
TRBD1 | TRBJ1-2 | NA | TRBV6-6 | TGTGCCTCAAGGGGGCAGGTCTATGGCTACACCTTC | CASRGQVYGYTF
NA | TRBJ2-1 | NA | TRBV2 | TGTGCCAGCCTAGTGGGGAGCCCGATCTTC | CASLVGSPIF
NA | TRBJ2-7 | NA | TRBV12-3/TRBV12-4 | TGTGCCAGCAGGAGGACAGAAAAGAACGAGCAGTACTTC | CASRRTEKNEQYF
NA | TRBJ2-1 | NA | TRBV27 | TGTGCCAGCAGCACCCCCCTAACCCCGACGGGTGAGCAGTTCTTC | CASSTPLTPTGEQFF
NA | TRBJ2-5 | NA | TRBV9 | TGTGCCAGCAGCGTAGCTGGTCAGGGGTACCAAGAGACCCAGTACTTC | CASSVAGQGYQETQYF
NA | TRBJ1-5 | NA | TRBV28 | TGTGCCAGCAGTTTAGGGTGGGCAGGAGGTAATCAGCCCCAGCATTTT | CASSLGWAGGNQPQHF
TRBD2 | TRBJ2-1 | NA | TRBV23-1 | TGCGCCAGCAGTCAATCGAAGGGACTAGTTCGAAGTGAGCAGTTCTTC | CASSQSKGLVRSEQFF
NA | TRBJ2-1 | NA | TRBV7-2 | TGTGCCAGCAGCTTAAACCCTAGCTCCTACAATGAGCAGTTCTTC | CASSLNPSSYNEQFF
NA | TRBJ1-1 | NA | TRBV3-1/TRBV3-2 | TGTGCCAGCAGCCGCAGTCCGGGGAACACTGAAGCTTTCTTT | CASSRSPGNTEAFF
TRBD1 | TRBJ1-4 | NA | TRBV3-1/TRBV3-2 | TGTGCCAGCAGCCAAGGACAGGGAAGGTGGGATGAAAAACTGTTTTTT | CASSQGQGRWDEKLFF
TRBD1 | TRBJ2-2 | NA | TRBV29-1 | TGCAGCGTGCGAACCGGGACAGCAAACACCGGGGAGCTGTTTTTT | CSVRTGTANTGELFF
NA | TRBJ2-3 | NA | TRBV12-3/TRBV12-4 | TGTGCCAGCAGTGTCGGGGATACGCAGTATTTT | CASSVGDTQYF
TRBD1 | TRBJ1-2 | few | TRBV19 | TGTGCCAGTGAGGACAGGCTCTTCGGCTACACCTTC | CASEDRLFGYTF
NA | TRBJ2-3 | NA | TRBV4-1 | TGCGCCAGCAGCCAAATGGGACTCAACACAGATACGCAGTATTTT | CASSQMGLNTDTQYF
NA | TRBJ2-2 | NA | TRBV5-4 | TGTGCCAGCAGCTTGGGCGGGATGAACACCGGGGAGCTGTTTTTT | CASSLGGMNTGELFF
TRBD2 | TRBJ2-2 | once | TRBV5-1 | TGCGCCAGCAGCTTGGTGGCTAGCGGGAGACAAGCCATTAGGGAGCTGTTTTTT | CASSLVASGRQAIRELFF
NA | TRBJ2-1 | once | TRBV11-2 | TGTGCCAGCAGCTTACCGGGACTTGGGTTTTATGAGCAGTTCTTC | CASSLPGLGFYEQFF
NA | TRBJ1-2 | NA | TRBV4-2 | TGTGCCAGCAGCCAAGAGGTACGGGGAGGGTATGGCTACACCTTC | CASSQEVRGGYGYTF
NA | TRBJ1-6 | NA | TRBV27 | TGTGCCAGCAGTTTAACCATCTGGGGGGATTCACCCCTCCACTTT | CASSLTIWGDSPLHF